Below, one T cell receptor beta chain is given with its context. Its specificity is unknown. TCRdb's copy holds only in-frame clones and misses some; the assay was immunoSEQ multiplex PCR. The table includes fewer than 55,000 clones, 75% to 90% detected once. This CDR3 is built from 16 residues. The germline gives CDR1 SEHNR, CDR2 FQNEAQ (reference sequence). V lost 2 bases and J lost 4, with 17 bases in between. The data originate from a study of OX40 agonist ivuxolimab in advanced cancers. At the level of the study: Subjects had a mean age of around 60 years, with a range of 23 to 79; about 83% were male.

Overall study results and limits: Low normalized T-cell clonal expansion was also seen in some nonresponders.

Sequences were derived from CD4+ or CD8+ T cells sorted from blood, sampled in a trial of the OX40 agonist ivuxolimab. V usage is TRBV7-9 and J usage is TRBJ1-2; tentatively, D is TRBD1 (5 bases). The sequence was obtained from an adult with an advanced solid tumor such as melanoma, head and neck, liver or kidney cancer. DNA of the CDR3: TGTGCCAGCAGCTTATACTCGGGACCATCGGGCTATGGCTACACCTTC. This gives the protein CASSLYSGPSGYGYTF.